This T cell receptor (beta chain) was obtained from a study of T cell responses to AZD1222 COVID-19 vaccine. About the study: Investigators merged groups given second doses at roughly 4 or roughly 12 weeks. Points from the study as a whole: Most donors were white British, females outnumbered males, and clonal diversity was possibly underestimated. Repertoire sampling occurred only after the peak T cell response. The study found vaccine-associated CD4 TCRs spanning spike, dominant at 160-218 and 743-854.

In regard to this clone: Its specificity is not known.

V trimming: 2 bases; J trimming: 1 base; junction bases outside the gene matches: 2. CDR1 MNHEY and CDR2 SVGEGT come from the germline V gene. The CDR3 sequence is 16 residues long. The data were produced by immunoSEQ multiplex PCR, yet TCRdb's version contains in-frame clones alone and is incomplete. The profile shows 100,000 or so clones, 70% to 90% of them singletons. The chain uses TRBV6-2 or TRBV6-3 and TRBJ2-2, with 9 nucleotides matching TRBD2. Sequenced here: peripheral blood, sampled on day 0 of AZD1222 vaccination. This TCR came from an adult in good health. CDR3 DNA: TGTGCCAGCAGTTACGTGACTAGCGGGAACACCGGGGAGCTGTTTTTT. Translated, it gives CASSYVTSGNTGELFF.